The 32 T cell receptor beta chains given below trace back to one sample, sequenced in a study of blood T cell repertoires in COVID-19. Clones were read by immunoSEQ multiplex PCR, and TCRdb kept only the in-frame ones, dropping some. The top ten hold about 9.3% of the sample, which has under 300,000 clones, 75% to 90% seen once. The sequenced sample was PBMCs or T cells enriched from blood (not recorded which). The receptors were gathered from a man aged 35-49 years who had recovered from COVID-19.

The genes are TRBV29-1 and TRBJ1-1; D unclear. The germline V gene has CDR1 SQVTM and CDR2 ANQGSEA. The CDR3 contains 12 residues. Trimming stripped 1 base from V and 8 bases from J, with 11 bases between. CDR3 loop: CSVEAMKEEAFF. The CDR3 nucleotides read TGCAGCGTTGAAGCCATGAAAGAGGAAGCTTTCTTT.

This clone was recorded only once. This chain links TRBV12-3 or TRBV12-4 with TRBJ2-2, with TRBD2 matching 7 bases. V gave up 8 bases and J gave up 6 bases; unmatched junction bases: 6. The CDR3 consists of 13 residues. The CDR3 protein is CASLAGEAGELFF. The CDR3 nucleotides read TGTGCCAGCCTGGCGGGAGAGGCCGGGGAGCTGTTTTTT.

The rearrangement links TRBV7-9 to TRBJ2-2; D is perhaps TRBD1 (6 bases). This CDR3 comprises 15 residues. Trimming removed 6 bases at V and 4 bases at J, with 15 bases between. CDR1 and CDR2 from the germline V gene are SEHNR and FQNEAQ (reference sequence). The CDR3 DNA is TGTGCCAGCAGAGGACTCGGACAGTTCACCGGGGAGCTGTTTTTT. Its translation is CASRGLGQFTGELFF.

The V call is TRBV25-1, the J call TRBJ1-1, with 8 bases that match TRBD1. The trim removed 5 bases at V and 0 bases at J, leaving 2 bases unmatched. The CDR3 length is 14 residues. Germline V gene sequence: CDR1 MGHDK, CDR2 SYGVNS. The CDR3 loop reads CASSSGGLNTEAFF. In DNA, the CDR3 is TGTGCCAGCAGTTCAGGGGGCTTGAACACTGAAGCTTTCTTT.

J is TRBJ2-1 and V is TRBV5-1; no firm D call. This CDR3 comprises 12 residues. Trimming took 2 bases from V and 6 from J, leaving 6 bases between them. Germline V lookup: CDR1 SGHRS, CDR2 YFSETQ. CDR3 coding DNA: TGCGCCAGCAGCTTACAGTCCAATGAGCAGTTCTTC. Translating it yields CASSLQSNEQFF.

The genes are TRBV12-3 or TRBV12-4 and TRBJ1-2; TRBD1 agrees at 10 bases. This CDR3 region has 13 residues. The V and J ends lost 6 bases and 4 bases, in that order; junction bases with no gene match: 2. This CDR3 is CASSRQGAYGYTF. DNA of the CDR3: TGTGCCAGCAGCCGACAGGGGGCCTATGGCTACACCTTC.

The gene calls are TRBV19 and TRBJ2-1; D is unresolved. This CDR3 has 14 amino acids. Trimming stripped 5 bases from V and 1 base from J, with 9 bases between. CDR1 is LNHDA, CDR2 SQIVND, per germline (reference sequence). In nucleotides, the CDR3 is TGTGCCAGTAGTTCCTCGGGTTCCTACAATGAGCAGTTCTTC. Amino acids: CASSSSGSYNEQFF.

V and J are TRBV11-1 and TRBJ2-5; D may be TRBD1 (7 bases). CDR3 length: 15 amino acids. Trimming left V 7 bases short and J 4 bases short, with 19 bases between. In germline, CDR1 is SGHAT, CDR2 FQDESV (reference sequence). CDR3 residues: CASTLGGGATETQYF. The CDR3, as DNA: TGTGCCAGCACCCTAGGAGGGGGCGCGACAGAGACCCAGTACTTC.

V gene TRBV5-1 combines with J gene TRBJ1-3; D gene unclear. With 4 bases removed from V and 1 base from J, the gap between germline ends came to 12 bases. Germline assignment: CDR1 SGHRS and CDR2 YFSETQ. This CDR3 has 15 residues. The DNA of the CDR3 is TGCGCCAGCAGCGAGCGACCCTCTTCTGGAAACACCATATATTTT. Translation: CASSERPSSGNTIYF.

For the CDR3, the DNA is TGTGCCAGCAGACAACAGGGGCAGACACCCAATCAGCCCCAGCATTTT. This translates into CASRQQGQTPNQPQHF. The chain carries TRBV6-6 and TRBJ1-5; TRBD1 aligns across 7 bases. Germline trimming cut 6 bases from V and 3 bases from J; bases unmatched to any gene: 11. The CDR3 covers 16 residues. CDR1 and CDR2 from the germline V gene are MNHNY and SVGAGI (reference sequence).

The V gene is TRBV5-1, the J gene TRBJ2-7; 9 nucleotides align to TRBD1. Germline assignment: CDR1 SGHRS and CDR2 YFSETQ. The CDR3 is made up of 14 amino acids. V trimming: 2 bases; J trimming: 4 bases; junction bases outside the gene matches: 4. CDR3 nucleotides: TGCGCCAGCAGCTTTACGGGACAGGGATACGAGCAGTACTTC. Protein: CASSFTGQGYEQYF.

This chain uses TRBV27 with TRBJ1-5; tentative D call: TRBD1 (6 bases). V was trimmed by 6 bases and J by 0 bases, leaving 9 bases between them. The CDR3 has 14 residues. The germline V gene has CDR1 MNHEY and CDR2 SMNVEV (reference sequence). The DNA for the CDR3 is TGTGCCAGCAGCTACAGGGATAGCAATCAGCCCCAGCATTTT. Its protein is CASSYRDSNQPQHF.

This chain links TRBV11-3 with TRBJ2-1; D is perhaps TRBD1 (6 bases). The germline V gene encodes CDR1 SGHNT and CDR2 YENEEA. The CDR3 totals 19 residues. The ends were cut back, 0 bases at V and 6 bases at J, with 24 bases in the middle. DNA for the CDR3: TGTGCCAGCAGCTTAGATCTGTTTTGGCAGGGGCCTACAGCCAATGAGCAGTTCTTC. Translated, it gives CASSLDLFWQGPTANEQFF.

The chain is built from TRBV19 and TRBJ1-6, with 8 bases that match TRBD1. Germline CDR1 reads LNHDA; CDR2 reads SQIVND (reference sequence). CDR3 length: 15 residues. J gave up 9 bases and V 4 bases, and 8 bases lay outside the gene matches. The CDR3 DNA follows: TGTGCCAGTAGTAGGGACAGGTATTTGAGTTCACCCCTCCACTTT. It codes for CASSRDRYLSSPLHF.

The CDR3 DNA follows: TGTGCCAGCAGTCTCCCGGGACAGGGTTTTTACGAGCAGTACTTC. Protein: CASSLPGQGFYEQYF. The V call is TRBV11-3, the J call TRBJ2-7, with TRBD1 matching over 9 bases. Germline V gene sequence: CDR1 SGHNT, CDR2 YENEEA. Germline trimming cut 6 bases from V and 4 bases from J; bases unmatched to any gene: 10. The CDR3 runs to 15 residues.

The chain carries TRBV4-1 and TRBJ1-2, with a possible D match to TRBD1 (5 bases). In germline, CDR1 is MGHRA, CDR2 YSYEKL. V lost 0 bases and J 4 bases, leaving 9 bases between the germline ends. The CDR3 loop spans 14 amino acids. The CDR3 coding sequence is TGCGCCAGCAGCCAAGATACAGGATTCTATGGCTACACCTTC. Residues: CASSQDTGFYGYTF.

The rearrangement joins TRBV7-8 to TRBJ2-5, with D possibly matching TRBD1 (6 bases). This CDR3 contains 16 residues. Trimming removed 4 bases from V and 0 bases from J, with 15 bases in between. Germline assignment: CDR1 SGHVS and CDR2 FQNEAQ. This CDR3 is CASSSRGGPYQETQYF. CDR3 DNA sequence: TGTGCCAGCAGCTCACGAGGGGGACCGTACCAAGAGACCCAGTACTTC.

The chain couples TRBV7-2 to TRBJ2-2; 9 positions agree with TRBD1. After removal of 3 bases from V and 5 bases from J, the junction contained 13 bases not matched to a gene. Germline CDR1 reads SGHTA; CDR2 reads FQGNSA. There are 18 residues in the CDR3. CDR3: CASSLFIMDRGGTGELFF. The CDR3 DNA reads TGTGCCAGCAGCTTGTTCATAATGGACAGGGGAGGGACCGGGGAGCTGTTTTTT.

The rearrangement joins TRBV6-6 to TRBJ1-6; TRBD1 aligns across 8 bases. The V and J ends lost 6 bases and 1 base, in that order; junction bases with no gene match: 20. Germline V lookup: CDR1 MNHNY, CDR2 SVGAGI (reference sequence). This CDR3 contains 21 residues. CDR3: CASSGPGLDREPRSYNSPLHF. For the CDR3, the DNA is TGTGCCAGCAGCGGGCCCGGTTTGGACAGGGAGCCCCGATCCTATAATTCACCCCTCCACTTT.

This clone has more than one count but fewer than ten. This chain connects TRBV7-2 to TRBJ2-1, with no clear D. Germline V gene sequence: CDR1 SGHTA, CDR2 FQGNSA. Trimming stripped 1 base from V and 0 bases from J, with 7 bases between. The CDR3 is 15 amino acids. The CDR3 loop reads CASSLVTNSYNEQFF. The CDR3 DNA reads as TGTGCCAGCAGCTTAGTTACTAACTCCTACAATGAGCAGTTCTTC.

The chain employs TRBV7-3 and TRBJ1-2; the D gene is possibly TRBD1 (6 bases). The CDR3 loop spans 17 amino acids. CDR1 and CDR2 from the germline V gene are SGHTA and FQGTGA. Trimming stripped 0 bases from V and 4 bases from J, with 18 bases between. The DNA for the CDR3 is TGTGCCAGCAGCTTAACGGTTACACAGGGCTCGATCTATGGCTACACCTTC. This codes for CASSLTVTQGSIYGYTF.

The chain uses TRBV25-1 and TRBJ2-3; 7 bases line up with TRBD2. The V segment lost 7 bases and the J segment 3 bases; nucleotides outside the gene matches: 4. This CDR3 has 13 residues. CDR1 and CDR2 from the germline V gene are MGHDK and SYGVNS. The CDR3 DNA is TGTGCCAGCAAGCGGGATGAGACAGATACGCAGTATTTT. Translated, it gives CASKRDETDTQYF.

The genes are TRBV27 and TRBJ2-2, with a tentative D call TRBD1 (7 bases). Germline V CDR1 and CDR2: MNHEY, SMNVEV (reference sequence). V was trimmed by 0 bases and J by 6 bases, leaving 14 bases between them. There are 16 residues in the CDR3. The CDR3 nucleotides are TGTGCCAGCAGTTTATCCCTAGGAGGGGGCCCCGGGGAGCTGTTTTTT. Amino acid sequence: CASSLSLGGGPGELFF.

The chain is built from TRBV28 and TRBJ2-7; no firm D call. The CDR3 runs to 13 residues. Germline V gene lookup returns CDR1 MDHEN and CDR2 SYDVKM. V was trimmed by 8 bases and J by 6 bases, leaving 17 bases between them. The DNA of the CDR3 is TGTGCCAGCTCGAAGTCGTCCCTATCCGAGCAGTACTTC. Its translation is CASSKSSLSEQYF.

In this sample, this clone turned up once. The CDR3 here is CAWSGQGQPQHF. As DNA, the CDR3 is TGTGCCTGGAGTGGTCAGGGCCAGCCCCAGCATTTT. The V call is TRBV30, the J call TRBJ1-5, with a possible D match to TRBD1 (5 bases). V lost 1 base and J 7 bases, leaving 8 bases between the germline ends. CDR1 GTSNPN and CDR2 SVGIG come from the germline V gene (reference sequence). The CDR3 is 12 residues long.

The chain's CDR3 is CASSLGIRQNYGYTF. Here the CDR3 DNA reads TGTGCCAGCAGCTTAGGTATTCGACAAAACTATGGCTACACCTTC. V usage is TRBV7-8 and J usage is TRBJ1-2; D is unresolved. This CDR3 spans 15 amino acids. With 1 base removed from V and 2 bases from J, the gap between germline ends came to 11 bases. The V gene's germline CDR1 is SGHVS and CDR2 FQNEAQ.

The chain carries TRBV2 and TRBJ2-3; 7 bases agree with TRBD1. The CDR3 sequence is 15 residues long. With V trimmed by 11 bases and J by 0 bases, 11 bases remained unmatched. The germline V gene encodes CDR1 SNHLY and CDR2 FYNNEI. In nucleotides, the CDR3 is TGTGCCGCCAAGCGACAGGGATCTAGCACAGATACGCAGTATTTT. Residues: CAAKRQGSSTDTQYF.

The chain couples TRBV20-1 to TRBJ1-3; possible D gene TRBD1, 5 bases. Per the germline V gene, CDR1 is DFQATT and CDR2 is SNEGSKA (reference sequence). CDR3 length: 16 residues. Trimming removed 3 bases at V and 0 bases at J, with 15 bases between. The CDR3 nucleotides read TGCAGTGCTAGTGGGCCACGGGGGTTCTCTGGAAACACCATATATTTT. Encoded protein: CSASGPRGFSGNTIYF.

The count of this clone is one. The chain recombines TRBV2 with TRBJ1-6, with a tentative D call TRBD1 (5 bases). The CDR3 sequence is 15 residues long. V dropped 7 bases and J dropped 5 bases, with 15 bases sitting between them. CDR1 is SNHLY and CDR2 is FYNNEI in the germline V gene. In DNA, the CDR3 is TGTGCCAGCACCAGGGAAGTTATCGATAATTCACCCCTCCACTTT. This gives the protein CASTREVIDNSPLHF.

The table lists this clone with a count of one. The V and J genes are TRBV13 and TRBJ2-7; weak D call: TRBD2 (5 bases). The germline CDR1 and CDR2 sequences are PRHDT and FYEKMQ (reference sequence). V shed 0 bases and J shed 3 bases, with 12 bases lying between them. The CDR3 has 15 amino acids. CDR3 DNA: TGTGCCAGCAGCTTAGGGGACTCCCGGAACTACGAGCAGTACTTC. It codes for CASSLGDSRNYEQYF.

The V and J genes are TRBV19 and TRBJ1-2, with 9 bases identical to TRBD1. V was pared by 5 bases and J by 1 base, with 5 bases of the junction left unmatched. CDR1 and CDR2 from the germline V gene are LNHDA and SQIVND (reference sequence). This CDR3 comprises 15 residues. In DNA form, the CDR3 reads TGTGCCAGTAGTGGACAGGGGAAGAATAACTATGGCTACACCTTC. Protein sequence: CASSGQGKNNYGYTF.

This clone has just one count. The genes are TRBV5-4 and TRBJ2-5; the match to TRBD2 covers 8 bases. This CDR3 contains 16 residues. Germline-derived CDR1 and CDR2 are SGHNT and YYREEE (reference sequence). Unmatched junction bases numbered 11, after V lost 3 bases and J lost 4 bases. The CDR3 sequence is CASSWAGGESAETQYF. CDR3 DNA sequence: TGTGCCAGCAGCTGGGCGGGGGGAGAGAGCGCAGAGACCCAGTACTTC.